Here is one T cell receptor (beta chain) with its context. The CDR3 length is 16 residues. Per the germline V gene, CDR1 is LGHDT and CDR2 is YNNKEL (reference sequence). V was cut by 0 bases and J by 1 base, with 12 bases left in between. The data were obtained in a study of blood T cell repertoires in COVID-19. Only in-frame clones appear in the TCRdb table, and some are missing; sequencing was by immunoSEQ multiplex PCR. This sample has around 81,000 clones; about 91% occur once, and the top ten carry roughly 4.8%. Sequencing was done on a sample of peripheral blood. This sequence joins TRBV3-1 (or the pseudogene TRBV3-2) and TRBJ1-1; the D gene is possibly TRBD1 (5 bases). The receptor comes from a woman of 80 years or more with acute or convalescent COVID-19. CDR3 sequence: CASSQDGGLRNTEAFF. DNA of the CDR3: TGTGCCAGCAGCCAAGATGGGGGACTGAGGAACACTGAAGCTTTCTTT.